These 6 T cell receptor beta chains were sequenced from one sample in a study of beta chain features in type 1 diabetes. Investigators reverse transcribed all isolated RNA, so they sequenced expressed TCRB transcripts. The data were produced by immunoSEQ multiplex PCR, yet TCRdb's version contains in-frame clones alone and is incomplete. This sample carries hundreds of thousands of clones, around 15% of them seen once, and the ten largest clones take under 0.095%. Material for sequencing was naive CD4+ T cells from blood. Source of these receptors: a man aged 18 to 29 in good health.

The J gene is TRBJ2-5, the V gene TRBV28; 7 bases line up with TRBD1. Unmatched junction bases numbered 14, after V lost 5 bases and J lost 5 bases. The CDR3 contains 16 residues. Germline V gene sequence: CDR1 MDHEN, CDR2 SYDVKM. This CDR3 is CASSTPTTGVRETQYF. Written as DNA, the CDR3 is TGTGCCAGCAGTACACCAACCACAGGGGTTCGCGAGACCCAGTACTTC.

Turning to this clone: Additional DNA sequences in this sample encode the identical CDR3. The CDR3 reads CASSLGQGNTGELFF. The CDR3, as DNA: TGTGCCAGCAGCCTCGGACAGGGGAACACCGGGGAGCTGTTTTTT. This sequence joins TRBV7-3 and TRBJ2-2, with 8 positions matching TRBD1. In germline, CDR1 is SGHTA, CDR2 FQGTGA. The CDR3 runs 15 residues. V was pared by 5 bases and J by 1 base, with 3 bases of the junction left unmatched.

The gene calls are TRBV4-1 and TRBJ2-7, with a possible D match to TRBD2 (6 bases). Germline V lookup: CDR1 MGHRA, CDR2 YSYEKL. The V gene lost 3 bases and the J gene lost 1 base, with 13 bases spanning the gap. The CDR3 runs 15 residues. The CDR3: CASSHGRGSSYEQYF. The DNA of the CDR3 is TGCGCCAGCAGCCATGGTCGGGGGAGTTCCTACGAGCAGTACTTC.

J is TRBJ2-3 and V is TRBV7-2; D is undetermined. V was cut by 1 base and J by 0 bases, with 11 bases left in between. The CDR3 is 16 residues long. Germline lookup yields CDR1 SGHTA and CDR2 FQGNSA. The CDR3 reads CASSLGPHTSTDTQYF. The DNA of the CDR3 is TGTGCCAGCAGCTTAGGCCCACATACTAGCACAGATACGCAGTATTTT.

The rearrangement uses TRBV28 and TRBJ2-7, with 11 positions matching TRBD1. CDR1 is MDHEN and CDR2 is SYDVKM in the germline V gene. Losses at the gene ends were 2 bases for V and 2 bases for J; bases not matched to a gene: 11. CDR3 size: 18 residues. CDR3 region: CASSLRTGGGRTPYEQYF. CDR3 sequence (DNA): TGTGCCAGCAGTTTAAGGACAGGGGGCGGCCGGACCCCCTACGAGCAGTACTTC.

The sample holds a few counts of this clone. The DNA for the CDR3 is TGTGCCAGCAGTGACGGGCACCGTGATGGCTACACCTTC. It encodes CASSDGHRDGYTF. The chain has TRBV6-4 and TRBJ1-2; D gene ambiguous. The V gene lost 2 bases and the J gene lost 6 bases, with 10 bases spanning the gap. The germline V gene encodes CDR1 MRHNA and CDR2 SNTAGT. This CDR3 has 13 residues.